The 23 T cell receptor beta chains given below trace back to one sample, sequenced in a study of blood T cells in healthy people across ages. Together with a sample-barcoded 5' primer, a J-beta primer mix was included in a second PCR lasting about 6 to 11 cycles. TCRdb re-analysed the 5' RACE reads in MiXCR, keeping a single row per CDR3 protein. Of some 880,000 distinct CDR3 sequences listed, roughly 35% are singletons. Input material: blood. Source of these receptors: a man aged 18 to 30 in good health.

The chain is built from TRBV24-1 and TRBJ1-1, with D hard to call. V was pared by 4 bases and J by 8 bases, with 13 bases between. Looked up from germline, CDR1 is KGHDR and CDR2 is SFDVKD. This CDR3 comprises 13 residues. The CDR3 loop is CATSDPHRGEAFF. The CDR3 DNA follows: TGTGCCACCAGTGACCCCCATCGAGGCGAAGCTTTCTTT.

This clonotype was seen a few times. V is TRBV12-3 or TRBV12-4 and J is TRBJ2-3; 8 bases fit TRBD2. The V segment lost 6 bases and the J segment 4 bases; nucleotides outside the gene matches: 9. CDR3 length equals 15 residues. This CDR3 reads CASSPRGGYPDTQYF. For the CDR3, the DNA is TGTGCCAGCAGCCCACGGGGGGGCTACCCAGATACGCAGTATTTT.

The chain carries TRBV11-2 and TRBJ2-2; D uncertain. Trimming cost V 1 base and J 4 bases, with 10 bases left between them. CDR1 is SGHAT and CDR2 is FQNNGV in the germline V gene. This CDR3 has 15 amino acids. This chain's CDR3 is CASSLAVLITGELFF. The CDR3, as DNA: TGTGCCAGCAGCTTAGCAGTCCTCATCACCGGGGAGCTGTTTTTT.

This clonotype was detected a few times. The rearrangement links TRBV7-2 to TRBJ2-5, with D unclear. The germline V gene has CDR1 SGHTA and CDR2 FQGNSA. The V end lost 1 base, the J end lost 4 bases, and 10 bases lay between the germline ends. The CDR3 is made up of 14 amino acids. The CDR3 reads CASSLEVSGETQYF. In DNA, the CDR3 is TGTGCCAGCAGCTTAGAAGTATCGGGAGAGACCCAGTACTTC.

The CDR3 coding sequence is TGTGCCATCAGCTCGGGGGGGAACACTGAAGCTTTCTTT. It specifies CAISSGGNTEAFF. This chain joins TRBV10-3 and TRBJ1-1, with TRBD1 as a possible D gene (5 bases). Germline V gene sequence: CDR1 ENHRY, CDR2 SYGVKD. The CDR3 has 13 residues. Trimming removed 6 bases from V and 1 base from J, with 9 bases in between.

The gene calls are TRBV14 and TRBJ1-2; D may be TRBD1 (6 bases). The CDR3 extends over 15 amino acids. Trimming pared 1 base from V and 8 bases from J, leaving 17 bases between. CDR1 and CDR2 from the germline V gene are SGHDN and FVKESK. The CDR3 region is CASSQVTGKGKGYTF. The CDR3 DNA sequence: TGTGCCAGCAGCCAAGTAACAGGGAAAGGGAAGGGCTACACCTTC.

The rearrangement uses TRBV7-8 and TRBJ2-5; D not certain. The V gene's germline CDR1 is SGHVS and CDR2 FQNEAQ. The V and J ends lost 1 base and 1 base respectively, with 10 bases between them. This CDR3 is built from 15 residues. The CDR3, as DNA: TGTGCCAGCAGCTTAGTGCGACTGACCCAAGAGACCCAGTACTTC. It codes for CASSLVRLTQETQYF.

This sequence joins TRBV11-1 and TRBJ2-7; 7 nucleotides line up with TRBD1. The last part of the DNA fits TRBJ2-4 better; the J call may be wrong. Germline CDR1 is SGHAT and CDR2 is FQDESV (reference sequence). The CDR3 totals 16 residues. The CDR3, as DNA: TGTGCCAGCAGCCCCAGCAACAGGGGCTTGAAAAACATTCAGTACTTC. It is translated as CASSPSNRGLKNIQYF.

This rearrangement joins TRBV20-1 to TRBJ2-2, with 7 positions matching TRBD2. The V and J ends lost 3 bases and 2 bases, in that order; junction bases with no gene match: 3. Germline CDR1 is DFQATT and CDR2 is SNEGSKA (reference sequence). CDR3 length: 14 residues. CDR3 nucleotide sequence: TGCAGTGCTAGTCGGGGGGTCAACACCGGGGAGCTGTTTTTT. Residues: CSASRGVNTGELFF.

The genes are TRBV7-2 and TRBJ2-5, with TRBD2 identical over 13 bases. The end of the DNA aligns better with TRBJ2-7, so the J call may be wrong. This CDR3 contains 16 residues. Germline CDR1 and CDR2: SGHTA and FQGNSA. The CDR3 is CASSSRLAGGGDEQYF. The DNA of the CDR3 is TGTGCCAGCAGCTCTAGACTAGCGGGAGGAGGGGACGAGCAGTACTTC.

The genes are TRBV5-1 and TRBJ2-7; D gene unclear. The CDR3 loop spans 14 amino acids. V was trimmed by 0 bases and J by 1 base, leaving 8 bases between them. From germline, CDR1 is SGHRS and CDR2 YFSETQ. For the CDR3, the DNA is TGCGCCAGCAGCTTGGAATTGGGATCCTACGAGCAGTACTTC. Translated: CASSLELGSYEQYF.

The rearrangement joins TRBV4-3 to TRBJ2-5; TRBD2 matches 10 bases. The CDR3 runs to 15 residues. Trimming cost V 0 bases and J 11 bases; bases outside gene matches: 9. CDR1 is LGHNA, CDR2 YSLEER, per germline. The CDR3 region has the DNA TGCGCCAGCAGCCAAGAAGGGACTAGCGCTGATGAGCAGTACTTC. It codes for CASSQEGTSADEQYF.

This clonotype has more than one count but fewer than ten. The chain combines TRBV12-3 or TRBV12-4 with TRBJ1-1; the match to TRBD1 covers 7 bases. V was clipped by 5 bases and J by 6 bases; unmatched bases: 9. The CDR3 runs to 14 residues. The CDR3 nucleotides read TGTGCCAGCAGTCCGACAGGGAAGAATGCTGAAGCTTTCTTT. It encodes CASSPTGKNAEAFF.

As regards this clonotype: A read error may explain this, as a much larger clone is one base away. The rearrangement uses TRBV7-8 and TRBJ2-1; D tentatively reads TRBD1 or TRBD2 (5 bases each). There are 15 residues in the CDR3. In germline, CDR1 is SGHVS, CDR2 FQNEAQ. Trimming shortened V by 4 bases and J by 10 bases, and 20 bases separated the two germline ends. The CDR3 coding sequence is TGTGCCAGCAGCTCCCGGGGATTGGGGACCTACGAGCAGTTCTTC. Amino acid sequence: CASSSRGLGTYEQFF.

This clonotype came up once. Written as DNA, the CDR3 is TGTGCCAGCAGAGATGACAGGGGCTATGGCTACACCTTC. This encodes CASRDDRGYGYTF. This chain uses TRBV7-9 with TRBJ1-2; the match to TRBD1 covers 8 bases. CDR1 SEHNR and CDR2 FQNEAQ come from the germline V gene (reference sequence). CDR3 length equals 13 residues. With V trimmed by 6 bases and J by 4 bases, 4 bases remained unmatched.

Worth noting for this clonotype: A read error may be the cause here, since a much bigger clone is one base away. The V gene is TRBV9, the J gene TRBJ2-7, with TRBD2 matching over 7 bases. CDR3 length: 16 amino acids. CDR1 and CDR2 (germline): SGDLS, YYNGEE. The trim removed 4 bases at V and 7 bases at J, leaving 17 bases unmatched. The CDR3 loop is CASSPPGSGFYNEQYF. The CDR3 DNA is TGTGCCAGCAGCCCTCCGGGTAGCGGGTTTTACAATGAGCAGTACTTC.

The CDR3 protein is CASSQTGGYNEQFF. The CDR3 DNA reads TGTGCCAGCTCCCAGACAGGGGGCTACAATGAGCAGTTCTTC. The chain couples TRBV27 to TRBJ2-1, with 9 bases fitting TRBD1. J lost 3 bases, V lost 8 bases, and 5 bases had no gene match. This CDR3 comprises 14 residues. CDR1 is MNHEY, CDR2 SMNVEV, per germline (reference sequence).

In its sample, this clonotype was seen many times. The rearrangement uses TRBV4-1 and TRBJ2-3; 8 bases are shared with TRBD1. The ends lost 2 bases at V and 1 base at J; junction bases unmatched: 5. This CDR3 region has 16 residues. The germline CDR1 and CDR2 sequences are MGHRA and YSYEKL. This CDR3 reads CASSQPGGLGTDTQYF. The CDR3 nucleotides are TGCGCCAGCAGCCAACCAGGGGGCTTAGGCACAGATACGCAGTATTTT.

This clonotype was picked up many times. This sequence joins TRBV27 and TRBJ2-1; D gene ambiguous. This CDR3 contains 11 residues. The germline V gene encodes CDR1 MNHEY and CDR2 SMNVEV (reference sequence). The V gene lost 6 bases and the J gene lost 5 bases, with 5 bases spanning the gap. The CDR3 nucleotides are TGTGCCAGCAGGAGAAACAATGAGCAGTTCTTC. This gives the protein CASRRNNEQFF.

This clonotype was seen just once. The CDR3 loop reads CASSQGVGVTNYGYTF. CDR3 nucleotides: TGCGCCAGCAGCCAAGGGGTTGGGGTGACTAACTATGGCTACACCTTC. The V gene is TRBV4-1, the J gene TRBJ1-2; D is ambiguous. Germline assignment: CDR1 MGHRA and CDR2 YSYEKL. The germline V and J ends were trimmed by 1 base and 0 bases, with 12 bases remaining between them. This CDR3 has 16 residues.

This clonotype was counted between two and nine times. V and J are TRBV24-1 and TRBJ2-5; 7 bases are a match to TRBD1. Per germline, CDR1 KGHDR and CDR2 SFDVKD. V shed 4 bases and J 11 bases; nucleotides not matched to a gene: 15. This CDR3 comprises 15 residues. The CDR3 nucleotides are TGTGCCACCAGTGACCCCGACAGGGATTACAATGAGCAGTACTTC. Amino acid sequence: CATSDPDRDYNEQYF.

CDR3 amino acids: CAVSHQSTDTQYF. CDR3 nucleotides: TGTGCCGTATCGCACCAGTCTACAGATACGCAGTATTTT. The V and J genes are TRBV24-1 and TRBJ2-3; D ambiguous. Deletions cut 12 bases from V and 3 bases from J, with 15 bases between. CDR3 size: 13 residues. Germline loops: CDR1 KGHDR, CDR2 SFDVKD.

This clonotype was seen more than once but under ten times. V usage is TRBV28 and J usage is TRBJ1-1; a weak D match, TRBD1 (6 bases). Germline V gene lookup returns CDR1 MDHEN and CDR2 SYDVKM. This CDR3 spans 14 amino acids. V was cut by 8 bases and J by 2 bases, with 15 bases left in between. In DNA form, the CDR3 reads TGTGCCAGCTACGGGGGGGCGGTAAACACTGAAGCTTTCTTT. Translation gives CASYGGAVNTEAFF.